The 26 T cell receptor beta chains below come from one sample, sequenced in a study of regulatory dendritic cells for organ transplantation. Here immunoSEQ multiplex PCR was the method, and the copy in TCRdb shows in-frame clones only, minus some. The sample shows under 45,000 clones, approximately 88% of them seen only once. What was sequenced was naive CD4+ T cells from blood. Subset defined: CD45RA+ naive T cells. These receptors were collected from a human donor in good health.

The rearrangement links TRBV28 to TRBJ1-6, with D possibly being TRBD1 (6 bases). The V gene lost 7 bases and the J gene lost 9 bases, with 25 bases spanning the gap. CDR3 length: 17 amino acids. Germline V gives CDR1 MDHEN, CDR2 SYDVKM. The CDR3 loop is CASTRGARTNPGSPLHF. The CDR3 DNA sequence: TGTGCCAGCACCAGGGGAGCCAGAACCAACCCGGGTTCACCCCTCCACTTT.

The rearrangement links TRBV28 to TRBJ1-1, with TRBD1 identical over 8 bases. The V gene end was trimmed by 7 bases and the J gene end by 4 bases; junction bases not matched to a gene: 14. The CDR3 length is 16 residues. Germline V gene lookup returns CDR1 MDHEN and CDR2 SYDVKM. CDR3 sequence reads: CASNPADRDRITEAFF. The CDR3 DNA reads as TGTGCCAGCAACCCGGCGGACAGGGACAGGATCACTGAAGCTTTCTTT.

The genes are TRBV5-4 and TRBJ1-2; 7 bases map to TRBD1. The CDR3 is 16 amino acids. V dropped 4 bases and J dropped 4; count of bases not matched to a gene: 13. The germline gives CDR1 SGHNT, CDR2 YYREEE (reference sequence). The CDR3 reads CASSPPGQIVGYGYTF. The CDR3 region has the DNA TGTGCCAGCAGCCCGCCGGGACAGATCGTGGGCTATGGCTACACCTTC.

This clone was seen only a few times. This chain connects TRBV7-3 to TRBJ2-6; the D call may be TRBD1 or TRBD2 (5 bases each). V was trimmed by 5 bases and J by 0 bases, leaving 11 bases between them. CDR1 and CDR2 from the germline V gene are SGHTA and FQGTGA. The CDR3 extends over 16 amino acids. CDR3 DNA sequence: TGTGCCAGCAGCCACGGGGCAGCCTCTGGGGCCAACGTCCTGACTTTC. It encodes CASSHGAASGANVLTF.

V usage is TRBV6-5 and J usage is TRBJ2-2; TRBD2 is a possible D gene (5 bases). The CDR3 spans 15 residues. The germline gives CDR1 MNHEY, CDR2 SVGAGI. The V end lost 6 bases, the J end lost 6 bases, and 17 bases lay between the germline ends. CDR3 DNA: TGTGCCAGCAGACCCGGAGGAAGGTACCCCGGGGAGCTGTTTTTT. It specifies CASRPGGRYPGELFF.

J is TRBJ2-3 and V is TRBV4-2; a weak D match, TRBD2 (5 bases). The CDR3 is 15 amino acids. Germline loops: CDR1 LGHNA, CDR2 YNFKEQ. Trimming removed 4 bases from V and 0 bases from J, with 11 bases in between. The CDR3 DNA sequence: TGTGCCAGCAGCCGGGGTAGCGAAAGCACAGATACGCAGTATTTT. The encoded protein is CASSRGSESTDTQYF.

The chain combines TRBV19 with TRBJ1-5; D is unresolved. Germline CDR1 is LNHDA and CDR2 is SQIVND (reference sequence). This CDR3 contains 14 residues. Trimming stripped 1 base from V and 7 bases from J, with 11 bases between. The CDR3 nucleotides read TGTGCCAGTAGTATAGGTCTAATCGGCCAGCCCCAGCATTTT. Its translation is CASSIGLIGQPQHF. Full variable domain (outside the CDR3, taken from reference TRBV19 and TRBJ1-5): DGGITQSPKYLFRKEGQNVTLSCEQNLNHDAMYWYRQDPGQGLRLIYYSQIVNDFQKGDIAEGYSVSREKKESFPLTVTSAQKNPTAFYLCASSIGLIGQPQHFGDGTRLSIL.

The chain combines TRBV4-1 with TRBJ1-3; D not certain. V was trimmed by 1 base and J by 0 bases, leaving 10 bases between them. The CDR3 consists of 16 residues. Germline CDR1 MGHRA, CDR2 YSYEKL. CDR3 sequence reads: CASSQAEFRSGNTIYF. CDR3 DNA sequence: TGCGCCAGCAGCCAAGCGGAGTTTCGCTCTGGAAACACCATATATTTT.

The V gene is TRBV27, the J gene TRBJ2-7; 10 bases line up with TRBD2. CDR1 is MNHEY and CDR2 is SMNVEV in the germline V gene (reference sequence). The length of the CDR3 is 15 residues. The J segment lost 0 bases and the V segment lost 3 bases, leaving 2 bases of the junction unmatched. Written as DNA, the CDR3 is TGTGCCAGCAGTTTTAGCGGGAGGTTCTCCTACGAGCAGTACTTC. Translating gives CASSFSGRFSYEQYF.

V gene TRBV5-4 combines with J gene TRBJ1-4, with 9 bases that match TRBD1. This CDR3 spans 15 amino acids. Looked up from germline, CDR1 is SGHNT and CDR2 is YYREEE (reference sequence). After removal of 4 bases from V and 5 bases from J, the junction contained 6 bases not matched to a gene. CDR3 sequence: CASSNYRGQNEKLFF. Written as DNA, the CDR3 is TGTGCCAGCAGCAATTACAGGGGGCAAAATGAAAAACTGTTTTTT.

J is TRBJ2-1 and V is TRBV2, with D tentatively TRBD1 (6 bases). Germline lookup yields CDR1 SNHLY and CDR2 FYNNEI. Trimming took 6 bases from V and 7 from J, leaving 34 bases between them. The CDR3 length is 20 residues. The CDR3 spells CASSPRLGAAAVFLPNEQFF. In nucleotides, the CDR3 is TGTGCCAGCAGCCCGAGGTTGGGGGCAGCTGCAGTCTTCCTTCCGAATGAGCAGTTCTTC. The full variable domain, completed using reference TRBV2 and TRBJ2-1, is EPEVTQTPSHQVTQMGQEVILRCVPISNHLYFYWYRQILGQKVEFLVSFYNNEISEKSEIFDDQFSVERPDGSNFTLKIRSTKLEDSAMYFCASSPRLGAAAVFLPNEQFFGPGTRLTVL.

The CDR3 sequence is CASSPEMTGELFF. DNA of the CDR3: TGTGCCAGCAGCCCAGAGATGACCGGGGAGCTGTTTTTT. This chain joins TRBV7-2 and TRBJ2-2; D ambiguous. This CDR3 comprises 13 residues. Germline V gene data show CDR1 as SGHTA and CDR2 as FQGNSA. V was trimmed by 5 bases and J by 5 bases, leaving 9 bases between them.

This rearrangement joins TRBV28 to TRBJ1-2; D is perhaps TRBD1 (5 bases). V was cut by 6 bases and J by 4 bases, with 15 bases left in between. The CDR3 contains 14 residues. From germline, CDR1 is MDHEN and CDR2 SYDVKM. The CDR3 protein is CASRTGGSGYGYTF. The CDR3 DNA reads as TGTGCCAGCAGAACGGGGGGTTCGGGCTATGGCTACACCTTC.

The chain has TRBV28 and TRBJ1-4, with D unclear. The germline CDR1 and CDR2 sequences are MDHEN and SYDVKM. Trimming took off 3 bases at V and 11 bases at J, with 16 bases between the two ends. This CDR3 region has 14 residues. The CDR3 sequence: CASSFRGRPPKLFF. The CDR3 DNA reads as TGTGCCAGCAGTTTTCGAGGGCGGCCCCCCAAACTGTTTTTT. Full variable domain (missing parts from reference TRBV28 and TRBJ1-4): DVKVTQSSRYLVKRTGEKVFLECVQDMDHENMFWYRQDPGLGLRLIYFSYDVKMKEKGDIPEGYSVSREKKERFSLILESASTNQTSMYLCASSFRGRPPKLFFGSGTQLSVL.

V and J are TRBV30 and TRBJ1-5; D remains ambiguous. Trimming removed 7 bases at V and 10 bases at J, with 23 bases between. This CDR3 region has 14 residues. Germline CDR1 reads GTSNPN; CDR2 reads SVGIG (reference sequence). DNA of the CDR3: TGTGCCTCACACATGGGGTCAGGTATTCTACCCCAGCATTTT. Translated: CASHMGSGILPQHF. Looking up the rest from reference TRBV30 and TRBJ1-5 gives the full variable domain: SQTIHQWPATLVQPVGSPLSLECTVEGTSNPNLYWYRQAAGRGLQLLFYSVGIGQISSEVPQNLSASRPQDRQFILSSKKLLLSDSGFYLCASHMGSGILPQHFGDGTRLSIL.

The V and J genes are TRBV7-2 and TRBJ2-1; 12 bases map to TRBD2. V trimming: 4 bases; J trimming: 4 bases; junction bases outside the gene matches: 2. Germline-derived CDR1 and CDR2 are SGHTA and FQGNSA. The CDR3 extends over 15 amino acids. The CDR3 DNA is TGTGCCAGCAGCTGGACTAGCGGGACGTACAATGAGCAGTTCTTC. Its translation is CASSWTSGTYNEQFF.

The chain carries TRBV27 and TRBJ2-7, with D unclear. The V gene's germline CDR1 is MNHEY and CDR2 SMNVEV (reference sequence). The ends were cut back, 10 bases at V and 0 bases at J, with 13 bases in the middle. CDR3 size: 13 residues. The CDR3 protein is CATLSITSYEQYF. CDR3 nucleotides: TGTGCCACCCTAAGTATAACCTCCTACGAGCAGTACTTC.

The rearrangement uses TRBV6-5 and TRBJ1-2, with D tentatively TRBD1 (5 bases). The germline V and J ends were trimmed by 3 bases and 3 bases, with 14 bases remaining between them. The CDR3 contains 15 residues. Germline CDR1 and CDR2: MNHEY and SVGAGI. The CDR3 DNA is TGTGCCAGCAGTTATGGGACCGCAACTTACTATGGCTACACCTTC. Protein: CASSYGTATYYGYTF.

The chain couples TRBV19 to TRBJ1-5; D may be TRBD1 (5 bases). CDR1 is LNHDA and CDR2 is SQIVND in the germline V gene (reference sequence). The CDR3 runs to 17 residues. V was pared by 3 bases and J by 0 bases, with 15 bases between. CDR3 region: CASSIRFRDVSNQPQHF. The CDR3 DNA is TGTGCCAGTAGTATCCGCTTCAGGGACGTTAGCAATCAGCCCCAGCATTTT.

V gene TRBV29-1 combines with J gene TRBJ1-6; possibly TRBD1 for D (6 bases). CDR1 SQVTM and CDR2 ANQGSEA come from the germline V gene. The CDR3 has 13 amino acids. The V and J ends lost 3 bases and 7 bases respectively, with 10 bases between them. As DNA, the CDR3 is TGCAGCGTTGACCAGGGGAACAATTCACCCCTCCACTTT. Protein: CSVDQGNNSPLHF.

This rearrangement joins TRBV14 to TRBJ2-1, with TRBD1 matching 7 bases. Germline values: CDR1 SGHDN, CDR2 FVKESK. The CDR3 sequence is 11 residues long. Trimming took 8 bases from V and 12 from J; bases not matched to a gene: 7. Written as DNA, the CDR3 is TGTGCCAGCTCACAGGGGATGCGGCAGTTCTTC. Protein product: CASSQGMRQFF.

The DNA of the CDR3 is TGCGCCAGCAGCCAGGGATCGGGACAGAGGGTGGAGACCCAGTACTTC. Translation gives CASSQGSGQRVETQYF. The rearrangement links TRBV4-1 to TRBJ2-5; 7 nucleotides agree with TRBD1. This CDR3 contains 16 residues. The germline CDR1 and CDR2 sequences are MGHRA and YSYEKL. Trimming took 3 bases from V and 5 from J; bases not matched to a gene: 12.

The rearrangement links TRBV5-1 to TRBJ1-2, with D perhaps matching TRBD1 (5 bases). CDR1 is SGHRS, CDR2 YFSETQ, per germline. The CDR3 runs to 12 residues. V was trimmed by 0 bases and J by 8 bases, leaving 8 bases between them. The CDR3 sequence is CASSLEGPGYTF. The CDR3 coding sequence is TGCGCCAGCAGCTTGGAGGGACCCGGCTACACCTTC.

This clone was detected only once. The CDR3 sequence: CASKNTGGSGNTIYF. The CDR3 DNA follows: TGTGCCAGCAAAAACACAGGGGGCTCTGGAAACACCATATATTTT. The rearrangement links TRBV7-8 to TRBJ1-3; 8 bases are shared with TRBD1. The CDR3 length is 15 residues. Germline loops: CDR1 SGHVS, CDR2 FQNEAQ. Unmatched junction bases numbered 5, after V lost 7 bases and J lost 0 bases.

The J gene is TRBJ2-1, the V gene TRBV9; 13 bases fit TRBD2. Germline CDR1 is SGDLS and CDR2 is YYNGEE. The CDR3 is 19 residues long. With V trimmed by 3 bases and J by 5 bases, 14 bases remained unmatched. CDR3 sequence reads: CASSGRTSGSLFYDNEQFF. The CDR3 DNA reads as TGTGCCAGCAGCGGAAGGACTAGCGGGAGTTTGTTCTACGACAATGAGCAGTTCTTC.

This clone was seen only once. V and J are TRBV2 and TRBJ2-3; possible D gene TRBD1, 5 bases. Looked up from germline, CDR1 is SNHLY and CDR2 is FYNNEI. V dropped 2 bases and J dropped 10 bases, with 13 bases sitting between them. The CDR3 loop spans 13 amino acids. CDR3 amino acids: CASSEFSQGAQYF. CDR3 coding DNA: TGTGCCAGCAGTGAATTTTCTCAGGGTGCGCAGTATTTT.